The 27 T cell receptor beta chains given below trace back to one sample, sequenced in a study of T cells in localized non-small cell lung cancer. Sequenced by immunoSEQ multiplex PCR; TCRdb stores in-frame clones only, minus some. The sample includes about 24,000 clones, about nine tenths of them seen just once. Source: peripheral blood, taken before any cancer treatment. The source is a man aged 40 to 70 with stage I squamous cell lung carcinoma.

CDR3 sequence: CASRRTGAQETQYF. The CDR3 coding sequence is TGTGCCAGCAGGAGGACAGGCGCCCAAGAGACCCAGTACTTC. The V gene is TRBV5-6, the J gene TRBJ2-5; 7 bases agree with TRBD1. The CDR3 runs 14 residues. The V gene end was trimmed by 5 bases and the J gene end by 1 base; junction bases not matched to a gene: 5. CDR1 SGHDT and CDR2 YYEEEE come from the germline V gene.

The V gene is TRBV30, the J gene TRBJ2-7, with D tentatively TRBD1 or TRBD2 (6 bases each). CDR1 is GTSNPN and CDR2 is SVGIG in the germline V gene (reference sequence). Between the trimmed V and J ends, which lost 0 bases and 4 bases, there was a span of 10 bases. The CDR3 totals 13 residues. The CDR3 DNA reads TGTGCCTGGAGTGTAAAGGGGGGATACGAGCAGTACTTC. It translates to CAWSVKGGYEQYF.

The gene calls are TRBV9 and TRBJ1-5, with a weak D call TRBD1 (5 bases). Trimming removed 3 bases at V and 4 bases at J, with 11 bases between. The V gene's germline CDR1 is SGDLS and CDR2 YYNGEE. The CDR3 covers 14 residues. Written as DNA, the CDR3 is TGTGCCAGCAGCGATATCGGGACTAATCAGCCCCAGCATTTT. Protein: CASSDIGTNQPQHF.

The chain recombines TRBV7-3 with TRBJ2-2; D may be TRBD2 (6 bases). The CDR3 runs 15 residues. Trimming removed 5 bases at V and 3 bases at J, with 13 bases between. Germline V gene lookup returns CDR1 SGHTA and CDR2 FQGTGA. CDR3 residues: CASSRGTSDTGELFF. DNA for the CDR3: TGTGCCAGCAGCCGCGGGACCTCGGACACCGGGGAGCTGTTTTTT.

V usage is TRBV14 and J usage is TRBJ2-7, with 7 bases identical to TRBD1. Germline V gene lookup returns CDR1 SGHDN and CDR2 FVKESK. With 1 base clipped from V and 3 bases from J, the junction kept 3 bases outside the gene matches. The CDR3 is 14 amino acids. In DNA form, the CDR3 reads TGTGCCAGCAGCCAAGGAGGGGGCATCTACGAGCAGTACTTC. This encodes CASSQGGGIYEQYF.

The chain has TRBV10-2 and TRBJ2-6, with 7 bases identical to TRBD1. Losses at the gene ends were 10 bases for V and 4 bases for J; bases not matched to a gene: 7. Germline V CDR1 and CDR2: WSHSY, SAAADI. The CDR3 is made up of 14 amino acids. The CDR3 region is CATLDRSGANVLTF. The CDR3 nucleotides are TGCGCCACCCTGGACAGGTCCGGGGCCAACGTCCTGACTTTC.

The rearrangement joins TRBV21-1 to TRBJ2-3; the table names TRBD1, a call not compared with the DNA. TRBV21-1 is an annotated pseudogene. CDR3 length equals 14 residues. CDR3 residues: CASKTAGAGNTQYF. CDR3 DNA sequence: TGTGCCAGCAAGACGGCAGGGGCAGGAAACACGCAGTATTTT.

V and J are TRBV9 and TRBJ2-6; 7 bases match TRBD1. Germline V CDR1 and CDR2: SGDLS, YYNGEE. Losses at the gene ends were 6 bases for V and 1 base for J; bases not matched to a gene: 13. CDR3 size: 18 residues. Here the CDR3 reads CASTKSGTAPSGANVLTF. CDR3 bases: TGTGCCAGCACCAAATCCGGGACAGCCCCTTCTGGGGCCAACGTCCTGACTTTC.

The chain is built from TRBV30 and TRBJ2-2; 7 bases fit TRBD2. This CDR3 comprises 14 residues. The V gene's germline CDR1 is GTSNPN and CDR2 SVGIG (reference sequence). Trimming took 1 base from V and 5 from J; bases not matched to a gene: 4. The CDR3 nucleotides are TGTGCCTGGAGTGCCTTACTAGCGACCGGGGAGCTGTTTTTT. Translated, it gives CAWSALLATGELFF.

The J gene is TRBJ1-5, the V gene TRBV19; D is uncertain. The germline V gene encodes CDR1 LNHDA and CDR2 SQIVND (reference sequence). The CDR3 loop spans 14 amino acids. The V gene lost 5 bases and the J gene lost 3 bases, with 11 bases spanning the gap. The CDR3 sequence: CASSLGRFNQPQHF. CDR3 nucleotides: TGTGCCAGTAGTTTAGGCCGATTCAATCAGCCCCAGCATTTT.

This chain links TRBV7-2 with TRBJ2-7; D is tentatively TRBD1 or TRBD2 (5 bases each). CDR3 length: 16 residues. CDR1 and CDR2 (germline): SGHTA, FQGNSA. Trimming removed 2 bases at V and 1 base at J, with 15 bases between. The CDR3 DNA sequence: TGTGCCAGCAGCTTAAACTCCCAGGGCGGGTCCTACGAGCAGTACTTC. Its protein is CASSLNSQGGSYEQYF. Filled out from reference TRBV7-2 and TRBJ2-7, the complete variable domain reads GAGVSQSPSNKVTEKGKDVELRCDPISGHTALYWYRQSLGQGLEFLIYFQGNSAPDKSGLPSDRFSAERTGGSVSTLTIQRTQQEDSAVYLCASSLNSQGGSYEQYFGPGTRLTVT.

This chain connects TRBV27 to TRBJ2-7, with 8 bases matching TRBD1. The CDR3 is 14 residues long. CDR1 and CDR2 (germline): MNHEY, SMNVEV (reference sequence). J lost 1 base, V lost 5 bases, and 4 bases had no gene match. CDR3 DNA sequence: TGTGCCAGCAGTCGAGGGACAGGATCCTACGAGCAGTACTTC. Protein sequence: CASSRGTGSYEQYF.

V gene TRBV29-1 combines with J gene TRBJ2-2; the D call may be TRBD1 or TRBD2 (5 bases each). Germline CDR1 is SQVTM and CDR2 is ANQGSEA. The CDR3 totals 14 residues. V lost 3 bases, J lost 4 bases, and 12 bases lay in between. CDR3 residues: CSVELMGVTGELFF. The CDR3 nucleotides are TGCAGCGTTGAGTTGATGGGGGTCACCGGGGAGCTGTTTTTT.

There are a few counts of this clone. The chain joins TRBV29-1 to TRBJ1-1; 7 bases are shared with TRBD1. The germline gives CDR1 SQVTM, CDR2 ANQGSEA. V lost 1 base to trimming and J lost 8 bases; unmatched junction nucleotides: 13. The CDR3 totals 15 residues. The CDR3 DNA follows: TGCAGCGTTGAAGGGACCCAGGGGAGGGGGCGAGAAGCTTTCTTT. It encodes CSVEGTQGRGREAFF.

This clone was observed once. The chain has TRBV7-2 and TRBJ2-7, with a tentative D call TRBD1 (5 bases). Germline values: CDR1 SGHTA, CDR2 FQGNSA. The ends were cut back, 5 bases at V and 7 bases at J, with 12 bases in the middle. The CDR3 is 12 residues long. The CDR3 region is CASSTYQGEQYF. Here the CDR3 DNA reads TGTGCCAGCAGCACCTATCAGGGTGAGCAGTACTTC. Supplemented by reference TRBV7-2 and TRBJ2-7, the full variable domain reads GAGVSQSPSNKVTEKGKDVELRCDPISGHTALYWYRQSLGQGLEFLIYFQGNSAPDKSGLPSDRFSAERTGGSVSTLTIQRTQQEDSAVYLCASSTYQGEQYFGPGTRLTVT.

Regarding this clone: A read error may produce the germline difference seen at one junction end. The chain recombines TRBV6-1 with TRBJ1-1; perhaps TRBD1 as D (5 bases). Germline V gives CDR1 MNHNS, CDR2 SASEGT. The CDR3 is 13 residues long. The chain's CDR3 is CACSELGQGGTFF. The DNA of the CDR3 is TGTGCCTGCAGTGAACTCGGGCAGGGTGGAACTTTCTTT.

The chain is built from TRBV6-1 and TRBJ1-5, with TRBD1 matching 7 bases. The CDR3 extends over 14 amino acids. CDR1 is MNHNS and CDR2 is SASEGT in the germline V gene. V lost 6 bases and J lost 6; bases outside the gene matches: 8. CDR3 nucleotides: TGTGCCAGCAGAACTGCAGGGGGTGCTCAGCCCCAGCATTTT. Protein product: CASRTAGGAQPQHF.

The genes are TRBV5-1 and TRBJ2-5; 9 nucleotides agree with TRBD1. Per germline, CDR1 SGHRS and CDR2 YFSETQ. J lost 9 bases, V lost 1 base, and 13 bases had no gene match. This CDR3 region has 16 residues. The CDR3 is CASSLTGGDYLRAQYF. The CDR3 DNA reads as TGCGCCAGCAGCTTGACAGGGGGCGACTACCTGAGAGCCCAGTACTTC.

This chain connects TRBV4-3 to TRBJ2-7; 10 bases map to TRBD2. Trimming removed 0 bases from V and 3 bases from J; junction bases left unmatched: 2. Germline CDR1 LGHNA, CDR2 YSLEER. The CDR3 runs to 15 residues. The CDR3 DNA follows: TGCGCCAGCAGCCAAGAAGTAGCGGGGGGCTACGAGCAGTACTTC. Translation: CASSQEVAGGYEQYF.

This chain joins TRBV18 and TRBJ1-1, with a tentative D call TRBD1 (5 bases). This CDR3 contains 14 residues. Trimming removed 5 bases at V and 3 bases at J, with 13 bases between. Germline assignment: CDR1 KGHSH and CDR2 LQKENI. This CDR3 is CASSGSWGDTEAFF. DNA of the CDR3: TGTGCCAGCTCAGGATCTTGGGGGGACACTGAAGCTTTCTTT.

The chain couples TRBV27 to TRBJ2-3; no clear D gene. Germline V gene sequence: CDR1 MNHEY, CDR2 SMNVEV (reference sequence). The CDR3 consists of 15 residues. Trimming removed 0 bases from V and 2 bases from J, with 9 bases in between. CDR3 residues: CASSLSTVVTDTQYF. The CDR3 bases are TGTGCCAGCAGTTTATCCACAGTGGTCACAGATACGCAGTATTTT.

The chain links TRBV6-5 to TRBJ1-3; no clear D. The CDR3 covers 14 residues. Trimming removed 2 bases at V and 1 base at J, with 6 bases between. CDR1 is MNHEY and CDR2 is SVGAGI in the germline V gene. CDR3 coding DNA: TGTGCCAGCAGTTACGGGAGGTCTGGAAACACCATATATTTT. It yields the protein CASSYGRSGNTIYF.

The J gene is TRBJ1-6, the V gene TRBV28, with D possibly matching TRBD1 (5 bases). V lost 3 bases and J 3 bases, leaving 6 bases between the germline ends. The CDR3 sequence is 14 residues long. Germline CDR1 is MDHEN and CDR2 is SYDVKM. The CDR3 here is CASSLGVYNSPLHF. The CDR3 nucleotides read TGTGCCAGCAGTTTGGGGGTCTATAATTCACCCCTCCACTTT.

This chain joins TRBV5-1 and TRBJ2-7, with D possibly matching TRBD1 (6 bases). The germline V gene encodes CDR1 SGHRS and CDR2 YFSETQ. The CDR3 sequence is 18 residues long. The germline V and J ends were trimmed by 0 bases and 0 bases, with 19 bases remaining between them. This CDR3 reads CASSLGFLQGVHSYEQYF. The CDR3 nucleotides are TGCGCCAGCAGCTTGGGATTTTTACAGGGTGTTCACTCCTACGAGCAGTACTTC.

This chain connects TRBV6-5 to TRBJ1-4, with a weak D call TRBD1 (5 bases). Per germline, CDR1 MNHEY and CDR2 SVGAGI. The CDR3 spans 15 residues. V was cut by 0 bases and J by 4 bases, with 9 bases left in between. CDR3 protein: CASSYSAGLNEKLFF. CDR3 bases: TGTGCCAGCAGTTACTCGGCGGGGCTTAATGAAAAACTGTTTTTT.

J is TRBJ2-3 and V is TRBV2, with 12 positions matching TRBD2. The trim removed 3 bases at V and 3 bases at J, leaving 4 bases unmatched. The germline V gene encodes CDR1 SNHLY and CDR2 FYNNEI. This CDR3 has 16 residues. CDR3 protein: CASSEASGGATDTQYF. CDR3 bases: TGTGCCAGCAGTGAGGCTAGCGGGGGGGCAACAGATACGCAGTATTTT.

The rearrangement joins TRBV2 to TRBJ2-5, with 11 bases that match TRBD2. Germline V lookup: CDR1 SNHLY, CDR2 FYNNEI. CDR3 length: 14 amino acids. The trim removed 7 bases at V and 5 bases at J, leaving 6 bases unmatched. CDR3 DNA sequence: TGTGCCAGCAATAGCGGGGGGGCTTGGGAGACCCAGTACTTC. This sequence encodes CASNSGGAWETQYF.